This entry concerns a single TCR beta chain. As yet, its antigen is unknown. TCR alpha and TCR beta cDNA libraries with sample barcodes and UMIs came from 5'RACE using constant-segment primers. TCRdb recomputed calls from the 5' RACE reads with MiXCR, one row per CDR3 protein. The sample includes around 65,000 distinct CDR3 sequences, around 10% of them seen just once. V shed 6 bases and J 6 bases; nucleotides not matched to a gene: 8. The CDR3 length is 15 residues. This sample stems from a study of T-cell memory formation after mild COVID-19. Study-wide points: The authors did not confirm SARS-CoV-2 specificity of second-wave clones peaking day 37.

The TCR comes from a man younger than 35 who had mild COVID-19 (a few samples of this study predate the infection). Cell type and time point are not known. Sequences were obtained from PBMCs or a T cell subset sorted from them (not recorded which). The chain carries TRBV12-3 or TRBV12-4 and TRBJ2-1, with TRBD2 matching 10 bases. The CDR3 DNA is TGTGCCAGCAGCCTTAGCGGGGGGATCCCCAATGAGCAGTTCTTC. It specifies CASSLSGGIPNEQFF.